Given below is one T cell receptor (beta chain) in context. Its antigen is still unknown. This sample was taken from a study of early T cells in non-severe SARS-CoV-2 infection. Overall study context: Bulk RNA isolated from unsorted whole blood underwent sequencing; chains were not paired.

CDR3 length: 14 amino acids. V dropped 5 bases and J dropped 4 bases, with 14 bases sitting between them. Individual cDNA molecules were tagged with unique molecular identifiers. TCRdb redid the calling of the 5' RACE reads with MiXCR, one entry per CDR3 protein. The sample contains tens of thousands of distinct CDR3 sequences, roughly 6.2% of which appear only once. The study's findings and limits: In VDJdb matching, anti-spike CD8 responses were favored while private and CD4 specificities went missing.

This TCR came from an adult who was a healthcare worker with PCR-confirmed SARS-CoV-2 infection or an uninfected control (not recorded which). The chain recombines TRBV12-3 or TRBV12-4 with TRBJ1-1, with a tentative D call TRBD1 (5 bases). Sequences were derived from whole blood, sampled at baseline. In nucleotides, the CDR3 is TGTGCCAGCAGTCCCCACGGGGGGGGCACTGAAGCTTTCTTT. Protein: CASSPHGGGTEAFF.